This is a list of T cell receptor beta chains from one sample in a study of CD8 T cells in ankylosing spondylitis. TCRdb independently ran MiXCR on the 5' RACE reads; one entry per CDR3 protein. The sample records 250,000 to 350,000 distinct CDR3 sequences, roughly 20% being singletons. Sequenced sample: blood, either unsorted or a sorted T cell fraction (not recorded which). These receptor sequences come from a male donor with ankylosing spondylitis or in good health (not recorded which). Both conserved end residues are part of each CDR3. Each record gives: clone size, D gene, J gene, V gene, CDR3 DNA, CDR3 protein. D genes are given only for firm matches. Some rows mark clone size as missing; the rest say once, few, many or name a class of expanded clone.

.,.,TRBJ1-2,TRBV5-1,TGCGCCAGCAGCTTGGAGCAGGCCTATGGCTACACCTTC,CASSLEQAYGYTF
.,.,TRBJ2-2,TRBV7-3,TGTGCCAGCAGCTTAACCGCCACGACGAACACCGGGGAGCTGTTTTTT,CASSLTATTNTGELFF
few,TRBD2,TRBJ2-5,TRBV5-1,TGCGCCAGCAGCCTCTTGACTAGCGGGGGGTACCAAGAGACCCAGTACTTC,CASSLLTSGGYQETQYF
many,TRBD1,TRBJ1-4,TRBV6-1,TGTGCCAGCAGTCCAGGGACAGTCAATGAAAAACTGTTTTTT,CASSPGTVNEKLFF
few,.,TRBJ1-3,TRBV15,TGTGCCACCAGCAGGGTGGCAGGGGCTGGAAACACCATATATTTT,CATSRVAGAGNTIYF
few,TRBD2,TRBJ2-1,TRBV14,TGTGCCAGCAGCCAAGATAGCGGGAGGCCCTCCTACAATGAGCAGTTCTTC,CASSQDSGRPSYNEQFF
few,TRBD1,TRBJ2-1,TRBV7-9,TGTGCCAGCACCCTAGGACAGGGGCAATACAATGAGCAGTTCTTC,CASTLGQGQYNEQFF
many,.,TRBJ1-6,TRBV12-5,TGTGCTAGTGGTTTATGGGGGGAGTTGAATTCACCCCTCCACTTT,CASGLWGELNSPLHF
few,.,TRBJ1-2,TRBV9,TGTGCCAGCAGCGCCTTCGACAGGAGTTCTTACTATGGCTACACCTTC,CASSAFDRSSYYGYTF
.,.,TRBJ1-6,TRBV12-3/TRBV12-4,TGTGCCAGCAGTTTAATTATTCGGGCCGCGGCTTCACCCCTCCACTTT,CASSLIIRAAASPLHF
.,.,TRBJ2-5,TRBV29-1,TGCAGCGTTGAAGCGGGCTACCCTAAAGAGACCCAGTACTTC,CSVEAGYPKETQYF
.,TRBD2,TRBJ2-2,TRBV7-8,TGTGCCAGCAGCCTCCCTAGCGGGAGGGTCACCGGGGAGCTGTTTTTT,CASSLPSGRVTGELFF
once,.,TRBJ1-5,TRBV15,TGTACCACCAGCAGAGCCGACAGACCCAATCAGCCCCAGCATTTT,CTTSRADRPNQPQHF
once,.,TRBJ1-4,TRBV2,TGTGCCAGCAGCGAGGGATCGAGGGGGTTTAATGAAAAACTGTTTTTT,CASSEGSRGFNEKLFF
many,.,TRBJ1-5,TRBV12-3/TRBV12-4,TGTGCCAGCAGTCCGACAACTAGCAATCAGCCCCAGCATTTT,CASSPTTSNQPQHF
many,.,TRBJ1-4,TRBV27,TGTGCCAGCAGTTCGAGGAACGAAAAACTGTTTTTT,CASSSRNEKLFF
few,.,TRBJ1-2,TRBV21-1,TGTGCCAGCAGCAAAGGTCACCCTGACATTCACTATGGCTACACCTTC,CASSKGHPDIHYGYTF
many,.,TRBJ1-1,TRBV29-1,TGCAGCGTTGAATGGGGGGTTGAAGCTTTCTTT,CSVEWGVEAFF
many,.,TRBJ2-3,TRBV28,TGTGCCAGCAGTTCTATTCCCCGGACCAGAGGTCCCACAGATACGCAGTATTTT,CASSSIPRTRGPTDTQYF
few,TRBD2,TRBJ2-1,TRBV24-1,TGTGCCACCAGTGATTTAGGACTAGCGGGAGGGAACTCCTACAATGAGCAGTTCTTC,CATSDLGLAGGNSYNEQFF
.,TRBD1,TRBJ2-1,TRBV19,TGTGCCAGTAGTAAGGGGGCCGCACGGGGTATTAATGAGCAGTTCTTC,CASSKGAARGINEQFF
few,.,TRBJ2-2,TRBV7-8,TGTGCCAGCAGTTATATACCCGGGGCGAACACCGGGGAGCTGTTTTTT,CASSYIPGANTGELFF
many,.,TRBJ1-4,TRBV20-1,TGCAGTGCTCCAGATCTAACTAATGAAAAACTGTTTTTT,CSAPDLTNEKLFF
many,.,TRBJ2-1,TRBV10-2,TGCGCCAGCAGCGACTGGTACAATGAGCAGTTCTTC,CASSDWYNEQFF
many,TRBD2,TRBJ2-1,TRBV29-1,TGCAGCGTTTCACAGCGGGGGGCCTACAATGAGCAGTTCTTC,CSVSQRGAYNEQFF
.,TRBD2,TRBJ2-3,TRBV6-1,TGTGCCAGCAGTGCGGGGGGTCAGAGGGCAGATACGCAGTATTTT,CASSAGGQRADTQYF